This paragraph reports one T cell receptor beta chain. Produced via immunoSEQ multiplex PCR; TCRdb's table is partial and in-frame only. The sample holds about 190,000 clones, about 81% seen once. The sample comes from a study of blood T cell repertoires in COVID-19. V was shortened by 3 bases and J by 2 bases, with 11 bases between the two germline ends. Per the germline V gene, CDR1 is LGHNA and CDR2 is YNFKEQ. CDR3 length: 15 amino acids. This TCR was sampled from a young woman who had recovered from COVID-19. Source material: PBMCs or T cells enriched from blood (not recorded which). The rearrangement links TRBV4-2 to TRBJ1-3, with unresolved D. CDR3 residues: CASSQPRSTGNTIYF. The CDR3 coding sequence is TGTGCCAGCAGCCAGCCCAGAAGTACTGGAAACACCATATATTTT.